Reported below is one T cell receptor beta chain. The sample belongs to a study of cytomegalovirus exposure and HLA in healthy donors. The PCR had 60 Vbeta and 13 Jbeta primers. This table comes from immunoSEQ multiplex PCR, and its TCRdb copy is limited to in-frame clones, with some not included. The table has 130,000 to 150,000 clones, 65% to 75% seen once; the top ten hold approximately 4.3%. The CDR3 runs 16 residues. Germline V lookup: CDR1 SGHTA, CDR2 FQGTGA. Losses at the gene ends were 6 bases for V and 0 bases for J; bases not matched to a gene: 10. The J gene is TRBJ2-5, the V gene TRBV7-3, with 7 nucleotides matching TRBD1. The clonotype originates from a man aged 55 to 70 in good health and CMV-seronegative. Sequencing was performed on PBMCs. In nucleotides, the CDR3 is TGTGCCAGCAGTAACCTGACCGGGACAGACCAAGAGACCCAGTACTTC. It translates to CASSNLTGTDQETQYF.